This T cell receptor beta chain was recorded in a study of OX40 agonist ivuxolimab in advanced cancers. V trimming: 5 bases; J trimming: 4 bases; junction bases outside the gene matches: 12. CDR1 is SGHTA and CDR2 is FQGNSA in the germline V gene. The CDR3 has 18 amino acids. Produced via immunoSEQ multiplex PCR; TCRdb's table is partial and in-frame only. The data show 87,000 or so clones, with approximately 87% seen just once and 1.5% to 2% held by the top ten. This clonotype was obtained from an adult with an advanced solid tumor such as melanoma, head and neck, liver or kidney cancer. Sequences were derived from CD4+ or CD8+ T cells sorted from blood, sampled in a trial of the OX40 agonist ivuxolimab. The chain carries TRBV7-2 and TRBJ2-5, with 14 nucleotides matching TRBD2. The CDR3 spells CASSQTSGGAVFAETQYF. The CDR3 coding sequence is TGTGCCAGCAGCCAGACTAGCGGGGGGGCCGTTTTCGCAGAGACCCAGTACTTC.